This T cell receptor (beta chain) was retrieved from a study of blood T cell repertoires in COVID-19. The CDR3 totals 18 residues. Germline CDR1 and CDR2: SGHNT and YYREEE (reference sequence). The V and J ends lost 2 bases and 0 bases respectively, with 18 bases between them. The data were produced by immunoSEQ multiplex PCR, yet TCRdb's version contains in-frame clones alone and is incomplete. This sample carries about 99,000 clones, 84% of them seen once, and the ten largest clones take roughly 2%. Relative to its sample, this clone is medium-sized. The clonotype originates from a man aged 65 to 85 with active or convalescent COVID-19. V and J are TRBV5-4 and TRBJ2-1; a possible D gene is TRBD2 (6 bases). The sequencing input was peripheral blood. The CDR3 sequence: CASSLGAAGLSSYNEQFF. In DNA, the CDR3 is TGTGCCAGCAGCTTAGGGGCAGCGGGCTTAAGCTCCTACAATGAGCAGTTCTTC.